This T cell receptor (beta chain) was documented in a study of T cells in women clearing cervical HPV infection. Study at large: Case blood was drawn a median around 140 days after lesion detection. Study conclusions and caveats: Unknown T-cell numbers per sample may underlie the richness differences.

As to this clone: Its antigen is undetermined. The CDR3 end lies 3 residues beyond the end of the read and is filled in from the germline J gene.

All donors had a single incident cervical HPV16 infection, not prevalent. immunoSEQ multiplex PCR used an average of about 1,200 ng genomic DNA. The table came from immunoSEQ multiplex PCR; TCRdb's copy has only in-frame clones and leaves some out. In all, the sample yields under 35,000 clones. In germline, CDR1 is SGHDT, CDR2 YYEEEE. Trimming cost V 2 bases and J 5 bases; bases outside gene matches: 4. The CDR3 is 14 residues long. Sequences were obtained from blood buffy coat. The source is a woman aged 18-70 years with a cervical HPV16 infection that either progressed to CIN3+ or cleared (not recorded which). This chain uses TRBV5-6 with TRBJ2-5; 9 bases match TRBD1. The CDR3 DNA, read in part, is TGTGCCAGCAGCTTCCGGGACAGGGACGAGACC. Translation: CASSFRDRDET. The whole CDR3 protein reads CASSFRDRDETQYF.